This T cell receptor beta chain was recovered during a study of cytomegalovirus exposure and HLA in healthy donors. Concerning this clone: Its antigen remains unknown.

Trimming stripped 8 bases from V and 0 bases from J, with 10 bases between. CDR1 is LGHNT, CDR2 FRNRAP, per germline. The CDR3 length is 13 residues. Researchers ran the PCR with 60 Vbeta and 13 Jbeta primers. Authors' processing steps: It was a later analysis that counted about 80 million unique TCR beta chains, of which approximately 9.9 million were shared. Sequenced by immunoSEQ multiplex PCR; TCRdb stores in-frame clones only, minus some. D and trimming come from the DNA, and the V and J calls and clone size come from that table. Of about 190,000 clones listed, 80% are singletons. Study observations and caveats: Clonal expansion, a later analysis showed, was greater in HLA-associated TCR beta chains than in equally common others.

V is TRBV12-5 and J is TRBJ1-1; D gene uncertain. The TCR sequence derives from a woman aged 40 to 55 in good health and CMV-seronegative. The specimen was PBMCs. CDR3 nucleotides: TGTGCTAGTTCCCCGGGATTGAACACTGAAGCTTTCTTT. This sequence encodes CASSPGLNTEAFF.